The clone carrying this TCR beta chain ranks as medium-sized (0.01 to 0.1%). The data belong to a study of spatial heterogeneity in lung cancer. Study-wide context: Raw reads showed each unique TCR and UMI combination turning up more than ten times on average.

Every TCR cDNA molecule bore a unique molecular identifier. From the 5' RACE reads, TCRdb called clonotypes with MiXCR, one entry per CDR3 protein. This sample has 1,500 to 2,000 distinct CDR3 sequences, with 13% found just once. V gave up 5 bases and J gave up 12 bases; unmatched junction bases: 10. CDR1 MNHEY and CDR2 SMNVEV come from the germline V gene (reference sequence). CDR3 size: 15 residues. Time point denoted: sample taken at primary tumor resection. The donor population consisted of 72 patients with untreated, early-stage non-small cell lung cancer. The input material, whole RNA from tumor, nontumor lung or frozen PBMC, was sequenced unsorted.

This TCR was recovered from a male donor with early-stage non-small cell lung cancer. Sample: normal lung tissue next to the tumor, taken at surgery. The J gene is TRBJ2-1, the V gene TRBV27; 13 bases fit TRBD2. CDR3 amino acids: CASSPGLAGARGQFF. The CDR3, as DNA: TGTGCCAGCAGTCCAGGACTAGCGGGGGCACGGGGGCAGTTCTTC.